Sequencing of this T cell receptor beta chain was carried out in a study of molecular identifiers for immune sequencing clone quantification. Across the whole study: The replicate experiment used RNA from 20,000 or 100,000 naive CD8 cells. This RNA was split into five aliquots, and four of them were sequenced. Study-level findings and limits: Clonotypes topping 20 RNA copies carried over 97% of effector molecules but under 1% of naive ones.

TCRdb re-derived calls from the PCR reads in MiXCR, one entry per CDR3 protein. The table lists 550,000 to 750,000 distinct CDR3 sequences, about 20% of them singletons, with around 0.9% in the top ten. The J segment lost 0 bases and the V segment lost 3 bases, leaving 2 bases of the junction unmatched. Germline V gene sequence: CDR1 MNHEY, CDR2 SMNVEV (reference sequence). CDR3 length: 16 amino acids. This clonotype was counted many times. Its specificity is unknown. The CD8+CD4-CCR7+CD45RA+ phenotype defined the sorted naive CD8 T cells. This TCR derives from a human donor in good health. Some libraries in this study had Jurkat cell RNA spiked in. The sequenced sample consisted of naive CD8+ T cells from blood, with Jurkat cell RNA spiked in. The sample's subset: FACS-sorted CD8+CD4-CCR7+CD45RA+ naive T cells. The rearrangement links TRBV27 to TRBJ1-6; 7 bases are a match to TRBD1. The CDR3 DNA follows: TGTGCCAGCAGTTTGGACAGGAGCTCCTATAATTCACCCCTCCACTTT. As protein: CASSLDRSSYNSPLHF.